This TCR beta chain was recovered during a study of shared clonotypes between healthy human individuals. The CDR3 is made up of 15 amino acids. Germline V CDR1 and CDR2: LNHDA, SQIVND (reference sequence). The trim removed 5 bases at V and 5 bases at J, leaving 8 bases unmatched. CD45RA-negative memory and CD45RA+ naive subsets were split from the CD4+ cells. In the case of this clone: As yet, its antigen is unknown.

Assay: immunoSEQ multiplex PCR; the TCRdb copy retains only in-frame clones and omits some. The sample lists some 550,000 clones; 95% to 98% were seen once. Notes on the study in general: In general, naive subsets displayed greater estimated richness than memory subsets did.

This TCR was recovered from a woman aged 25 to 39 in good health. This chain links TRBV19 with TRBJ2-1; 8 positions agree with TRBD1. Material: naive CD4+ T cells sorted from blood. Regarding subset: CD45RA+ positively selected. The CDR3 spells CASSEDRGDDNEQFF. The CDR3 DNA reads TGTGCCAGTAGTGAAGACAGGGGAGACGACAATGAGCAGTTCTTC.